One and the same sample provided the 2 T cell receptor beta chains below, sequenced in a study of blood T cell repertoires in COVID-19. Libraries were prepared by immunoSEQ multiplex PCR; TCRdb keeps only in-frame clonotypes and omits some of them. The sample has roughly 250,000 clones, around 84% seen once. The sequenced sample was PBMCs or T cells enriched from blood (not recorded which). These receptors were obtained from a woman in her fifties or sixties who had recovered from COVID-19.

The chain couples TRBV6-1 to TRBJ1-2, with TRBD1 identical over 7 bases. This CDR3 comprises 14 residues. CDR1 and CDR2 from the germline V gene are MNHNS and SASEGT. Losses at the gene ends were 2 bases for V and 4 bases for J; bases not matched to a gene: 4. The chain's CDR3 is CASSERQGSYGYTF. The CDR3 nucleotides are TGTGCCAGCAGTGAAAGACAGGGTAGCTATGGCTACACCTTC.

The rearrangement uses TRBV6-5 and TRBJ2-3; 7 bases map to TRBD2. The CDR3 runs 13 residues. Losses at the gene ends were 6 bases for V and 3 bases for J; bases not matched to a gene: 3. The germline V gene encodes CDR1 MNHEY and CDR2 SVGAGI. Here the CDR3 reads CASSWEGTDTQYF. DNA for the CDR3: TGTGCCAGCAGCTGGGAGGGAACAGATACGCAGTATTTT.